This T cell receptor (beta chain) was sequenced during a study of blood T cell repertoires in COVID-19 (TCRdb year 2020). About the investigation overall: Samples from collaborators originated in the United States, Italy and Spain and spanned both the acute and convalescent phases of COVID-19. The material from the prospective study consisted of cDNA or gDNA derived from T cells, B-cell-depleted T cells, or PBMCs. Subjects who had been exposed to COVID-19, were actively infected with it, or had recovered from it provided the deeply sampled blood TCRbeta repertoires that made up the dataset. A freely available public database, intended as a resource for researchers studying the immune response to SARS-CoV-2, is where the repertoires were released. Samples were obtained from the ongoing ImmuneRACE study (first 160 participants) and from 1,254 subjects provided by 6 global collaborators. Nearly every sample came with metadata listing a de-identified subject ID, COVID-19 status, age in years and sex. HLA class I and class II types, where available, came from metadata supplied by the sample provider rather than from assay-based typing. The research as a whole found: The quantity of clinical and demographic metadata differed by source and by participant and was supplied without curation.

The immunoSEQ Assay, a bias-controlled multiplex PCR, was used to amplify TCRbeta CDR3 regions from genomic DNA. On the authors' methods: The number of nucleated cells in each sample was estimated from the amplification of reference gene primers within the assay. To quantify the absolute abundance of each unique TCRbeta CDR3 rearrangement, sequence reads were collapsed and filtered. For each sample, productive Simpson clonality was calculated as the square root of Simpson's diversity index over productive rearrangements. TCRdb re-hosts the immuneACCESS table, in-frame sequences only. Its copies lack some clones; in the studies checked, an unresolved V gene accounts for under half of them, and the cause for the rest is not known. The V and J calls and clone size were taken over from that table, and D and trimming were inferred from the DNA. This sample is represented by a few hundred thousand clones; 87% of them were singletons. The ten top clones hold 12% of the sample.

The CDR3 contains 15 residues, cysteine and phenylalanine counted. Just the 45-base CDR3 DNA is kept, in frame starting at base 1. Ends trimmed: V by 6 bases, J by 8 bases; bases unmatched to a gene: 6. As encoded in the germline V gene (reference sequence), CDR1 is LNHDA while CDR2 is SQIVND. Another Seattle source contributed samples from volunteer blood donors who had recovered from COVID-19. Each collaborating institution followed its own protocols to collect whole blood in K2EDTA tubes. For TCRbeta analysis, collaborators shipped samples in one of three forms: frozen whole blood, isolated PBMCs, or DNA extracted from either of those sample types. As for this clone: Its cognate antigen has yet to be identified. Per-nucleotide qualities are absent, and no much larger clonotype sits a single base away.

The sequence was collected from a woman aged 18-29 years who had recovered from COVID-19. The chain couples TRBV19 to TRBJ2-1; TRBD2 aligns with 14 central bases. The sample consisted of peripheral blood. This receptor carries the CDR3 CASSRLAGGLYEQFF. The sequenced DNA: TGTGCCAGTAGCAGACTAGCGGGAGGGCTCTATGAGCAGTTCTTC.